This TCR beta chain emerged from a study of OX40 agonist ivuxolimab in advanced cancers. Study context: Among those enrolled, mean age was about 58 years (range about 20 to 79) and approximately 80% were male. General study results and limits: Some patients who did not respond also had low normalized T-cell clonal expansion. CD8+ T cells were the subset that, on average, had more expanded clones than CD4+.

The length of the CDR3 is 16 residues. V was cut by 4 bases and J by 5 bases, with 19 bases left in between. Germline CDR1 reads LGHNA; CDR2 reads YSLEER. Sampled blood was obtained at baseline, cycle 4 day 1, and cycle 7 day 1. TCRdb's table, derived via immunoSEQ multiplex PCR, lists solely in-frame clones and lacks some. This sample has tens of thousands of clones; roughly 80% occur once, and the top ten carry around a fifth. Regarding this clone: The target antigen is unknown.

This TCR derives from an adult with an advanced solid tumor such as melanoma, head and neck, liver or kidney cancer. The source was CD4+ or CD8+ T cells sorted from blood, collected in a trial of the OX40 agonist ivuxolimab. The J gene is TRBJ2-3, the V gene TRBV4-3, with TRBD2 as a possible D gene (6 bases). CDR3 in DNA: TGCGCCAGCAGCCCCGAGGTAGCGGTAGGTCAAGATACGCAGTATTTT. Its translation is CASSPEVAVGQDTQYF.